This T cell receptor (beta chain) was captured by sequencing in a study of blood T cell repertoires in COVID-19. Per the original methods: Amplifying reference gene primers gave estimates of nucleated cell counts. Assay used: immunoSEQ multiplex PCR; TCRdb lists only in-frame clones, some missing. The D gene and trimming were derived from the DNA, and the V and J assignments and clone size from that table. The table lists about 45,000 clones, 70% to 90% of them singletons. The V segment lost 3 bases and the J segment 2 bases; nucleotides outside the gene matches: 11. CDR1 and CDR2 from the germline V gene are KGHSH and LQKENI. The CDR3 totals 17 residues.

Sequencing was done on a sample of peripheral blood. The TCR was taken from a human donor in a cohort sampled during active COVID-19. The chain uses TRBV18 and TRBJ2-3, with 7 bases matching TRBD2. For the CDR3, the DNA is TGTGCCAGCTCACCCAGCCAGAAGCGGGGTTACACAGATACGCAGTATTTT. This encodes CASSPSQKRGYTDTQYF.